This TCR beta chain is from a study of T cell responses to AZD1222 COVID-19 vaccine. This clone has just one count. Its antigen is unknown. The germline CDR1 and CDR2 sequences are SGDLS and YYNGEE. The CDR3 contains 11 residues. V lost 3 bases to trimming and J lost 4 bases, with 4 bases between them. Study-wide results and caveats: A mostly white British donor set with more females was recruited, and clonal diversity was possibly underestimated.

Sequencing was performed with immunoSEQ multiplex PCR; in TCRdb, only in-frame clones are kept and a portion is missing. Of tens of thousands of clones detected, roughly 80% appear once; the ten largest clones hold around 50%. This clonotype was sampled from an adult who received the AZD1222 COVID-19 vaccine. The sequences come from peripheral blood, collected 28 days after the second AZD1222 dose. The chain combines TRBV9 with TRBJ1-2; D is ambiguous. In DNA, the CDR3 is TGTGCCAGCAGCGCTGGCTATGGCTACACCTTC. As protein: CASSAGYGYTF.